What follows are 12 T cell receptor beta chains derived from one specimen sequenced in a study of a mutant IDH1 vaccine in newly diagnosed glioma. Clones were sequenced by immunoSEQ multiplex PCR, and TCRdb holds only the in-frame ones, with some missing. The table lists tens of thousands of clones, approximately 70% of them singletons, with about 10% in the top ten. No cognate antigen is known for these TCRs. The sample's time point: week 11, during vaccination. Vaccination comprised doses that each held 300 ug of mutant IDH1 20-mer peptide, plus topical imiquimod. This specimen consisted of peripheral blood mononuclear cells (PBMCs), obtained from a glioma patient whose treatment included an IDH1 peptide vaccine. These receptors were obtained from a man between 18 and 29 years old with glioma. Some clones in this sample may be carry-over from other donors' samples.

This sequence joins TRBV6-1 and TRBJ1-2; 7 positions agree with TRBD1. CDR3 size: 13 residues. Germline V gene data show CDR1 as MNHNS and CDR2 as SASEGT. V lost 10 bases to trimming and J lost 0 bases; unmatched junction nucleotides: 5. The CDR3 spells CATDREANYGYTF. CDR3 nucleotide sequence: TGTGCCACAGACAGGGAAGCTAACTATGGCTACACCTTC.

The chain carries TRBV10-3 and TRBJ2-7, with 8 bases identical to TRBD1. V was pared by 8 bases and J by 6 bases, with 6 bases of the junction left unmatched. Germline-derived CDR1 and CDR2 are ENHRY and SYGVKD. The CDR3 is made up of 12 amino acids. CDR3 sequence: CAILGQGTEQYF. The CDR3 DNA reads TGTGCCATCCTAGGACAGGGCACCGAGCAGTACTTC.

This rearrangement joins TRBV6-5 to TRBJ2-1; 8 positions match TRBD1. Per the germline V gene, CDR1 is MNHEY and CDR2 is SVGAGI. This CDR3 comprises 15 residues. V was clipped by 6 bases and J by 4 bases; unmatched bases: 8. The CDR3 loop reads CASSRDRGFYNEQFF. CDR3 nucleotides: TGTGCCAGCAGCAGAGACAGGGGATTTTACAATGAGCAGTTCTTC.

This chain links TRBV5-6 with TRBJ1-4; D not certain. From germline, CDR1 is SGHDT and CDR2 YYEEEE. This CDR3 region has 14 residues. The V end was cut by 2 bases, the J end by 8 bases, with 13 bases between. DNA of the CDR3: TGTGCCAGCAGCTTTGGACCCTTTTCCGAAAAACTGTTTTTT. The encoded protein is CASSFGPFSEKLFF. The variable domain in full, with the rest retrieved from reference TRBV5-6 and TRBJ1-4, is DAGVTQSPTHLIKTRGQQVTLRCSPKSGHDTVSWYQQALGQGPQFIFQYYEEEERQRGNFPDRFSGHQFPNYSSELNVNALLLGDSALYLCASSFGPFSEKLFFGSGTQLSVL.

The CDR3 DNA reads TGTGCCAGCAGTCCCGACCCTGGACCGAACACTGAAGCTTTCTTT. Translation gives CASSPDPGPNTEAFF. This chain uses TRBV6-5 with TRBJ1-1, with D uncertain. The CDR3 length is 15 residues. Germline CDR1 and CDR2: MNHEY and SVGAGI. Trimming took off 5 bases at V and 1 base at J, with 14 bases between the two ends.

V is TRBV7-9 and J is TRBJ2-7; no clear D. The CDR3 runs to 13 residues. Germline lookup yields CDR1 SEHNR and CDR2 FQNEAQ (reference sequence). Trimming cost V 1 base and J 1 base, with 5 bases left between them. DNA of the CDR3: TGTGCCAGCAGCTTAGTGGTTTCCTACGAGCAGTACTTC. This gives the protein CASSLVVSYEQYF. The full variable domain, in which reference TRBV7-9 and TRBJ2-7 provide the parts outside the CDR3, is DTGVSQNPRHKITKRGQNVTFRCDPISEHNRLYWYRQTLGQGPEFLTYFQNEAQLEKSRLLSDRFSAERPKGSFSTLEIQRTEQGDSAMYLCASSLVVSYEQYFGPGTRLTVT.

This clone was seen a few times. The J gene is TRBJ1-1, the V gene TRBV29-1; maybe TRBD1 (5 bases). Germline CDR1 reads SQVTM; CDR2 reads ANQGSEA. This CDR3 is built from 13 residues. V shed 6 bases and J shed 5 bases, with 16 bases lying between them. CDR3 sequence (DNA): TGCAGCGTAGGGGTAATGGGGAAAACTGAAGCTTTCTTT. This encodes CSVGVMGKTEAFF.

V is TRBV7-6 and J is TRBJ1-3; D is ambiguous. The CDR3 contains 16 residues. The germline CDR1 and CDR2 sequences are SGHVS and FNYEAQ. Deletions cut 5 bases from V and 0 bases from J, with 14 bases between. In DNA form, the CDR3 reads TGTGCCAGCAGCCCGAGGACGGTCGGCTCTGGAAACACCATATATTTT. This translates into CASSPRTVGSGNTIYF.

This chain uses TRBV27 with TRBJ1-6; D is unclear. The CDR3 length is 12 residues. Per germline, CDR1 MNHEY and CDR2 SMNVEV (reference sequence). The V and J ends lost 6 bases and 4 bases respectively, with 4 bases between them. CDR3 bases: TGTGCCAGCAGCCGGTATAATTCACCCCTCCACTTT. Encoded protein: CASSRYNSPLHF.

The rearrangement links TRBV21-1 to TRBJ2-1; the D segment call TRBD2 is taken from the table without a DNA check. TRBV21-1 represents a pseudogene. This CDR3 is built from 15 residues. The CDR3 loop is CASSEEGRSYNEQFF. The CDR3 nucleotides read TGTGCCAGCAGCGAGGAGGGTAGGTCCTACAATGAGCAGTTCTTC.

This chain links TRBV13 with TRBJ2-7; 9 nucleotides agree with TRBD2. Germline V CDR1 and CDR2: PRHDT, FYEKMQ (reference sequence). J lost 3 bases, V lost 5 bases, and 8 bases had no gene match. The CDR3 totals 15 residues. In nucleotides, the CDR3 is TGTGCCAGCAGCCACCGACTAGCGGTCCTCTACGAGCAGTACTTC. This gives the protein CASSHRLAVLYEQYF.

The chain employs TRBV7-9 and TRBJ2-1; a possible D gene is TRBD2 (5 bases). The germline CDR1 and CDR2 sequences are SEHNR and FQNEAQ (reference sequence). With 5 bases removed from V and 3 bases from J, the gap between germline ends came to 11 bases. The CDR3 consists of 14 residues. The CDR3 region is CASSPAGNYNEQFF. The CDR3 coding sequence is TGTGCCAGCAGCCCCGCGGGCAACTACAATGAGCAGTTCTTC.